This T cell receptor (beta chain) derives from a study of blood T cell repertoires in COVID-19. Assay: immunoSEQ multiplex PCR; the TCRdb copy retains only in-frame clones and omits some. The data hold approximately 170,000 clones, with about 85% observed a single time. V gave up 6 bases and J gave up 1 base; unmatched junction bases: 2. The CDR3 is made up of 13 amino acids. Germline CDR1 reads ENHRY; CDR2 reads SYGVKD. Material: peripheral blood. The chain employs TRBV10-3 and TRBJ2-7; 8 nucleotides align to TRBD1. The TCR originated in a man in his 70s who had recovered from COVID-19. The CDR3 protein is CAIRGTGSYEQYF. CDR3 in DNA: TGTGCCATCAGGGGGACAGGATCCTACGAGCAGTACTTC.